This is a list of T cell receptor beta chains from one sample in a study of blood T cell repertoires in COVID-19. The table came from immunoSEQ multiplex PCR; TCRdb's copy has only in-frame clones and leaves some out. The sample holds hundreds of thousands of clones, roughly 89% seen once. The material sequenced was peripheral blood. Receptors were obtained from a man between 18 and 35 years old with COVID-19, enrolled during active disease. The CDR3 runs from the conserved cysteine through the conserved F or W. D genes are given only for firm matches. Size is omitted from some rows. Given values are once, few, many or a class for expanded clones.

d_call | j_call | v_call | clone_size | cdr3_nt | cdr3_aa
. | TRBJ1-5 | TRBV6-1 | . | TGTGCCAGCAGTGAAGTGGCAACTCAGCCCCAGCATTTT | CASSEVATQPQHF
TRBD2 | TRBJ2-2 | TRBV5-4 | . | TGTGCCAGCAGCTTGTACGGGGGGGCCAGGGAGCTGTTTTTT | CASSLYGGARELFF
. | TRBJ2-5 | TRBV14 | . | TGTGCCAGCAGCCAAGATCAGGGCCCTGGGTACTTC | CASSQDQGPGYF
. | TRBJ1-2 | TRBV19 | . | TGTGCCAGTAGTATGGGCAGTACTAACTATGGCTACACCTTC | CASSMGSTNYGYTF
. | TRBJ2-7 | TRBV5-1 | . | TGCGCCAGCAGCTCGCGACAGGACAACTACGAGCAGTACTTC | CASSSRQDNYEQYF
. | TRBJ2-2 | TRBV5-5 | . | TGTGCCAGCAGCAGTACAGGGTGGGAGCTGTTTTTT | CASSSTGWELFF
TRBD2 | TRBJ2-7 | TRBV5-1 | . | TGCGCCAGCAGCCGGACTAGCGGGGTCGTAGGGCAGTACTTC | CASSRTSGVVGQYF
TRBD1 | TRBJ2-2 | TRBV19 | once | TGTGCCAGTATGCGACAGGGGGTAGGGGTGAACACCGGGGAGCTGTTTTTT | CASMRQGVGVNTGELFF
. | TRBJ1-5 | TRBV28 | . | TGTGCCAGCAGTTCCCCAGGTTCGTACCATCAGCCCCAGCATTTT | CASSSPGSYHQPQHF
. | TRBJ1-5 | TRBV4-2 | . | TGTGCCAGCAGCCAAGATATCCCGGGGCCCCAGCATTTT | CASSQDIPGPQHF
. | TRBJ2-7 | TRBV11-3 | . | TGTGCCAGCAGCACCCCGAACAGGCACGAGCAGTACTTC | CASSTPNRHEQYF
. | TRBJ2-3 | TRBV7-2 | . | TGTGCCAGCAGCTTAGCACAGGTCACAGATACGCAGTATTTT | CASSLAQVTDTQYF
TRBD2 | TRBJ2-7 | TRBV11-3 | . | TGTGCCAGCAGCGCAGGGTCTGGCGGGAGAAACAACGAGCAGTACTTC | CASSAGSGGRNNEQYF